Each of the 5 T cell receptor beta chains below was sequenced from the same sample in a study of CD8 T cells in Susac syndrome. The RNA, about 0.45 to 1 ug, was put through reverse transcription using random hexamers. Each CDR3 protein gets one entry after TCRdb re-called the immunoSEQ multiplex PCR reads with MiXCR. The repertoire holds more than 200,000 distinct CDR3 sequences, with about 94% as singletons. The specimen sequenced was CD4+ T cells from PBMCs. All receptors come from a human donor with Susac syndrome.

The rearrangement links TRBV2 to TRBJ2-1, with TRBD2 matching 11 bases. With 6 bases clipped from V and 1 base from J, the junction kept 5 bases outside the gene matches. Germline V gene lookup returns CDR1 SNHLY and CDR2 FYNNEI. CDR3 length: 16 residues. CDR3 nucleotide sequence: TGTGCCAGCAGATTACTAGCGGGGGTTTCCTACAATGAGCAGTTCTTC. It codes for CASRLLAGVSYNEQFF.

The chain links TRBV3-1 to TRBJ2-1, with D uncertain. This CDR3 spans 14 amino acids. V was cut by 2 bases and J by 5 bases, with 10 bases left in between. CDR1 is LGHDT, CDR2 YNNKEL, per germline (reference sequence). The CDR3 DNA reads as TGTGCCAGCAGCCAAATGCTCCGGAACAATGAGCAGTTCTTC. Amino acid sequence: CASSQMLRNNEQFF.

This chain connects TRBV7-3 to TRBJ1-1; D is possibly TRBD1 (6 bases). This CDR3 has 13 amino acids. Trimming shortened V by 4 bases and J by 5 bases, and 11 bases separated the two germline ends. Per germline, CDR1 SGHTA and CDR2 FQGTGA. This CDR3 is CASSSGEGTEAFF. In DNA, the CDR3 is TGTGCCAGCAGCTCAGGGGAGGGGACTGAAGCTTTCTTT. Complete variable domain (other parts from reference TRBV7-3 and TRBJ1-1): GAGVSQTPSNKVTEKGKYVELRCDPISGHTALYWYRQSLGQGPEFLIYFQGTGAADDSGLPNDRFFAVRPEGSVSTLKIQRTERGDSAVYLCASSSGEGTEAFFGQGTRLTVV.

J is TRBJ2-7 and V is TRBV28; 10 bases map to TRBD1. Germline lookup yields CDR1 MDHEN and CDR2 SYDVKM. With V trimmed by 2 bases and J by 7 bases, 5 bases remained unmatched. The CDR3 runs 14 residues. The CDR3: CASSLPDRGEEQYF. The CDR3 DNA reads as TGTGCCAGCAGTTTACCGGACAGGGGGGAGGAGCAGTACTTC.

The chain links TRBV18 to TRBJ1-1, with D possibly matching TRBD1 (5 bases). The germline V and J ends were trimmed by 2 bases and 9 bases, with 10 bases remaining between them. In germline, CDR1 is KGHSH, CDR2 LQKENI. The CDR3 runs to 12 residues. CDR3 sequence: CASSPGDGKAFF. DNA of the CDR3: TGTGCCAGCTCACCAGGGGACGGCAAAGCTTTCTTT. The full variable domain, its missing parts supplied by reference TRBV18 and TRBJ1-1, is NAGVMQNPRHLVRRRGQEARLRCSPMKGHSHVYWYRQLPEEGLKFMVYLQKENIIDESGMPKERFSAEFPKEGPSILRIQQVVRGDSAAYFCASSPGDGKAFFGQGTRLTVV.